The 23 T cell receptor beta chains listed next were all sequenced from one sample in a study of blood T cell repertoires in COVID-19. Sequencing used immunoSEQ multiplex PCR; TCRdb keeps in-frame clones, though not all of them. This repertoire shows over 250,000 clones, roughly 85% found once; its top ten account for around 5.5%. The source material was peripheral blood. The receptors were gathered from a man aged 45 to 65 with active or convalescent COVID-19.

The chain uses TRBV6-6 and TRBJ1-5, with a tentative D call TRBD1 (5 bases). Trimming shortened V by 6 bases and J by 0 bases, and 36 bases separated the two germline ends. Germline V gene sequence: CDR1 MNHNY, CDR2 SVGAGI (reference sequence). CDR3 size: 23 residues. CDR3 bases: TGTGCCAGCAGCTCCCCCTGGGGGACTTATACCTTGGGAGAGGGATATAGCAATCAGCCCCAGCATTTT. Its translation: CASSSPWGTYTLGEGYSNQPQHF.

V is TRBV4-1 and J is TRBJ2-3, with 11 bases that match TRBD1. The V and J ends lost 2 bases and 6 bases, in that order; junction bases with no gene match: 10. Germline assignment: CDR1 MGHRA and CDR2 YSYEKL. The CDR3 spans 17 residues. The CDR3 region is CASSQFARDRGTDTQYF. CDR3 DNA: TGCGCCAGCAGCCAATTTGCCCGGGACAGGGGGACGGATACGCAGTATTTT.

The CDR3 here is CASSFLVRETNTEAFF. The CDR3 coding sequence is TGTGCCAGCAGCTTTCTCGTCAGGGAAACGAACACTGAAGCTTTCTTT. V usage is TRBV6-2 or TRBV6-3 and J usage is TRBJ1-1; D might be TRBD1 (5 bases). CDR1 is MNHEY and CDR2 is SVGEGT in the germline V gene. The CDR3 sequence is 16 residues long. V was trimmed by 6 bases and J by 1 base, leaving 18 bases between them.

The chain has TRBV5-4 and TRBJ2-7, with 8 bases that match TRBD1. V lost 4 bases to trimming and J lost 2 bases; unmatched junction nucleotides: 2. Germline V gene sequence: CDR1 SGHNT, CDR2 YYREEE (reference sequence). CDR3 size: 13 residues. The CDR3 nucleotides read TGTGCCAGCAGCCAGACAGGGGCCTACGAGCAGTACTTC. It codes for CASSQTGAYEQYF.

This clone has only one observation. The chain carries TRBV10-3 and TRBJ1-1; 7 bases agree with TRBD1. Germline-derived CDR1 and CDR2 are ENHRY and SYGVKD. V was clipped by 1 base and J by 6 bases; unmatched bases: 8. CDR3 length: 15 residues. In DNA, the CDR3 is TGTGCCATCAGTGAGTGGAAGGGGGCTCGGCCTGAAGCTTTCTTT. Translated: CAISEWKGARPEAFF.

In DNA form, the CDR3 reads TGTGCCAGCAGCTTCGGACAGGGTAATTCACCCCTCCACTTT. The encoded protein is CASSFGQGNSPLHF. This chain connects TRBV7-3 to TRBJ1-6; 8 bases agree with TRBD1. The germline V gene encodes CDR1 SGHTA and CDR2 FQGTGA. V shed 3 bases and J 6 bases; nucleotides not matched to a gene: 1. The CDR3 is made up of 14 amino acids.

The CDR3 spells CASSLQAARTQYF. The CDR3 DNA is TGTGCCAGCAGTTTACAAGCGGCCAGGACCCAGTACTTC. The chain joins TRBV6-5 to TRBJ2-5, with D possibly TRBD2 on 5 matching bases. Looked up from germline, CDR1 is MNHEY and CDR2 is SVGAGI. V lost 4 bases, J lost 7 bases, and 13 bases lay in between. The CDR3 length is 13 residues.

The sample holds a few counts of this clone. This chain joins TRBV27 and TRBJ1-2, with 7 bases matching TRBD1. Trimming removed 5 bases from V and 7 bases from J; junction bases left unmatched: 16. This CDR3 is built from 16 residues. Germline CDR1 MNHEY, CDR2 SMNVEV (reference sequence). This CDR3 is CASSLFGSRQGTGYTF. For the CDR3, the DNA is TGTGCCAGCAGTCTCTTCGGCTCCCGACAGGGTACTGGCTACACCTTC.

This rearrangement joins TRBV9 to TRBJ2-2; 8 bases fit TRBD2. The CDR3 is made up of 20 amino acids. V lost 2 bases, J lost 0 bases, and 15 bases stayed unmatched. Germline V gene data show CDR1 as SGDLS and CDR2 as YYNGEE. In nucleotides, the CDR3 is TGTGCCAGCAGCGTTACAGCGGGGGCATATTTCACCGCGAACACCGGGGAGCTGTTTTTT. Translated, it gives CASSVTAGAYFTANTGELFF.

This rearrangement joins TRBV18 to TRBJ1-4; unclear D gene. V lost 4 bases, J lost 5 bases, and 11 bases lay in between. Germline-derived CDR1 and CDR2 are KGHSH and LQKENI. This CDR3 contains 14 residues. In DNA, the CDR3 is TGTGCCAGCTCACTCGGGAGGGCAAATGAAAAACTGTTTTTT. It specifies CASSLGRANEKLFF.

The CDR3 region is CASSQDFRQDQETQYF. The CDR3 nucleotides read TGTGCCAGCAGCCAAGATTTTCGGCAGGACCAAGAGACCCAGTACTTC. The chain has TRBV4-2 and TRBJ2-5, with unresolved D. V was shortened by 0 bases and J by 0 bases, with 11 bases between the two germline ends. This CDR3 region has 16 residues. Germline V gives CDR1 LGHNA, CDR2 YNFKEQ.

This chain joins TRBV4-1 and TRBJ2-1; 12 nucleotides agree with TRBD2. J lost 7 bases, V lost 0 bases, and 4 bases had no gene match. The CDR3 has 16 residues. CDR1 is MGHRA, CDR2 YSYEKL, per germline. DNA of the CDR3: TGCGCCAGCAGCCAAGAGGGGACTAGCGGGTATAATGAGCAGTTCTTC. Translating it yields CASSQEGTSGYNEQFF.

This clone has more than one count but fewer than ten. The chain has TRBV19 and TRBJ1-1, with 10 bases matching TRBD1. This CDR3 contains 15 residues. Trimming at V came to 9 bases and at J to 5 bases, leaving 12 bases not matched to a gene. CDR1 and CDR2 from the germline V gene are LNHDA and SQIVND (reference sequence). This CDR3 reads CASYQPGTGVTEAFF. In DNA form, the CDR3 reads TGTGCCAGCTATCAACCCGGGACAGGGGTGACTGAAGCTTTCTTT.

This clone was seen a few times. V and J are TRBV7-3 and TRBJ2-1, with 14 bases matching TRBD2. The germline V gene encodes CDR1 SGHTA and CDR2 FQGTGA. The V segment lost 5 bases and the J segment 7 bases; nucleotides outside the gene matches: 7. The CDR3 is 16 residues long. The CDR3 DNA reads TGTGCCAGCAGCAACACCGGGACTAGCGGGAGTAATGAGCAGTTCTTC. Translating it yields CASSNTGTSGSNEQFF.

The V call is TRBV2, the J call TRBJ2-3; a possible D gene is TRBD1 (6 bases). V lost 4 bases to trimming and J lost 3 bases, with 17 bases between them. The length of the CDR3 is 16 residues. Germline-derived CDR1 and CDR2 are SNHLY and FYNNEI. The CDR3, as DNA: TGTGCCAGCAGTGCAACAGGGATAGTTAGGACAGATACGCAGTATTTT. It is translated as CASSATGIVRTDTQYF.

Remarks on this clone: The junction and the germline gene differ at one end; a read error may be behind it. This chain links TRBV27 with TRBJ2-7; 7 nucleotides agree with TRBD2. CDR1 is MNHEY, CDR2 SMNVEV, per germline (reference sequence). The CDR3 is 11 amino acids. In DNA, the CDR3 is TGTGCCAGCAGTTGTACGGGGAGCGGGGACTTC. It specifies CASSCTGSGDF.

Only one count was recorded for this clone. The J gene is TRBJ2-1, the V gene TRBV3-1 (or the pseudogene TRBV3-2), with TRBD1 identical over 10 bases. Germline trimming cut 1 base from V and 8 bases from J; bases unmatched to any gene: 26. There are 22 residues in the CDR3. Per germline, CDR1 LGHDT and CDR2 YNNKEL (reference sequence). The CDR3 is CASSQAPYTGTGDKIGSDEQFF. DNA for the CDR3: TGTGCCAGCAGCCAAGCCCCCTACACCGGGACAGGGGACAAGATAGGGAGCGATGAGCAGTTCTTC.

This clone was recorded once. This sequence joins TRBV6-2 or TRBV6-3 and TRBJ2-1, with 7 bases that match TRBD2. The germline V gene has CDR1 MNHEY and CDR2 SVGEGT. This CDR3 has 15 residues. The V gene end was trimmed by 0 bases and the J gene end by 6 bases; junction bases not matched to a gene: 5. The CDR3 DNA sequence: TGTGCCAGCAGTTACTCGGGTGGGAGGGGCAATGAGCAGTTCTTC. This encodes CASSYSGGRGNEQFF.

The chain combines TRBV19 with TRBJ1-5; D is perhaps TRBD1 (5 bases). The germline gives CDR1 LNHDA, CDR2 SQIVND (reference sequence). This CDR3 contains 16 residues. Trimming left V 5 bases short and J 1 base short, with 15 bases between. The CDR3 sequence is CASSEYPTVSNQPQHF. In DNA form, the CDR3 reads TGTGCCAGTAGTGAATACCCGACAGTAAGCAATCAGCCCCAGCATTTT. Full variable domain (rest looked up from reference TRBV19 and TRBJ1-5): DGGITQSPKYLFRKEGQNVTLSCEQNLNHDAMYWYRQDPGQGLRLIYYSQIVNDFQKGDIAEGYSVSREKKESFPLTVTSAQKNPTAFYLCASSEYPTVSNQPQHFGDGTRLSIL.

The chain has TRBV28 and TRBJ2-3; D may be TRBD2 (6 bases). V gave up 4 bases and J gave up 1 base, with 12 bases separating them. The CDR3 covers 15 residues. CDR1 MDHEN and CDR2 SYDVKM come from the germline V gene. The CDR3 loop reads CASSWRGRGTDTQYF. Written as DNA, the CDR3 is TGTGCCAGCAGTTGGAGGGGCAGGGGCACAGATACGCAGTATTTT.

V gene TRBV5-1 combines with J gene TRBJ1-4; a weak D match, TRBD1 (5 bases). CDR1 SGHRS and CDR2 YFSETQ come from the germline V gene. Between the trimmed V and J ends, which lost 4 bases and 7 bases, there was a span of 14 bases. The CDR3 is 14 residues long. The CDR3 spells CASSPGTQGEKLFF. The DNA for the CDR3 is TGCGCCAGCAGCCCAGGGACTCAGGGTGAAAAACTGTTTTTT.

The rearrangement uses TRBV5-1 and TRBJ2-7, with 11 positions matching TRBD1. Germline CDR1 and CDR2: SGHRS and YFSETQ. V was clipped by 4 bases and J by 6 bases; unmatched bases: 9. The CDR3 runs 15 residues. The CDR3 sequence is CASSGGTGGLFEQYF. DNA for the CDR3: TGCGCCAGCAGCGGCGGGACAGGGGGGCTTTTCGAGCAGTACTTC. The full variable domain, its missing parts supplied by reference TRBV5-1 and TRBJ2-7, is KAGVTQTPRYLIKTRGQQVTLSCSPISGHRSVSWYQQTPGQGLQFLFEYFSETQRNKGNFPGRFSGRQFSNSRSEMNVSTLELGDSALYLCASSGGTGGLFEQYFGPGTRLTVT.

The rearrangement joins TRBV18 to TRBJ1-1, with no clear D. Germline CDR1 KGHSH, CDR2 LQKENI. V was cut by 2 bases and J by 6 bases, with 16 bases left in between. This CDR3 has 15 amino acids. In DNA, the CDR3 is TGTGCCAGCTCACCAGATATAAGGGCGGGCGCTGAAGCTTTCTTT. Its protein product is CASSPDIRAGAEAFF.